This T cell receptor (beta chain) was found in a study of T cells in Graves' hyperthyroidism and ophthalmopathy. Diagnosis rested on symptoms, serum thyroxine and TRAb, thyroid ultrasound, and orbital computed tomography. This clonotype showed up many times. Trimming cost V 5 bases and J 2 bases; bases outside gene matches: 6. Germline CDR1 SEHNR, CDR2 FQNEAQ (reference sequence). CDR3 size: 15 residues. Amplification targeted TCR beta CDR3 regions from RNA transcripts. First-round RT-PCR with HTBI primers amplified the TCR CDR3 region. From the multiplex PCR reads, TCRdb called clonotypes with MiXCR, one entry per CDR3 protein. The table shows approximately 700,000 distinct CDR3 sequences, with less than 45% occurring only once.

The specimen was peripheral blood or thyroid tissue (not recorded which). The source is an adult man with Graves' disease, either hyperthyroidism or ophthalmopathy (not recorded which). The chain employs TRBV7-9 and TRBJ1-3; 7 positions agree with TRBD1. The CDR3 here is CASSLPGQPGNTIYF. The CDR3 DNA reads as TGTGCCAGCAGCCTTCCGGGACAGCCTGGAAACACCATATATTTT.